This TCR beta chain was obtained from a study of vaccination effects on CD4 cells after COVID-19 (dated by TCRdb to between 2021 and 2024). About the investigation overall: In the ViraFEST assay, PBMC were stimulated with viral peptide pools, and antigen-specific CD4+ T cell clonotypes were then identified by expansion using TCR sequencing. Across the study, the median time from the second dose to post-vaccine sampling was 72 days (range 14 to 241). Each well held over 1.5 million PBMC cultured in IMDM containing about 5.5% human AB serum, 8 to 10 IU/ml IL-2 and gentamicin, along with roughly 10 ug/ml peptides. In both COVID-19 convalescent patients and infection-naive vaccine recipients, the study compared SARS-CoV-2 spike-specific CD4+ TCR repertoires from before mRNA vaccination with those from after it. A total of roughly 9 COVID-19 convalescent patients and a handful of SARS-CoV-2-naive healthy vaccine recipients were included in the full study. Cultures from other donors in the study were sequenced with the Oncomine TCR Beta short-read assay on an Illumina iSeq 100. Study-level results and caveats: The study was limited by a small number of convalescent patients and lacked early post-infection timepoints. Among healthy vaccine recipients, nearly all vaccine-induced clones were SARS-CoV-2 mono-reactive, and only 1 of 255 was cross-reactive with common cold coronaviruses. Marked clonal contraction was observed in both infection-induced and vaccine-induced clones at late post-vaccination timepoints, consistent with waning T cell responses.

On this clone: The target of this receptor is not known. The sample holds no much larger clone one base away, and base qualities are not on file.

V is reduced by 4 bases and J by 0 bases, leaving a spacing of 13 bases between them. From cysteine to phenylalanine, the CDR3 is 16 amino acids long. Only the CDR3 region is kept as DNA, spanning 48 bases read in frame from base 1. The germline V gene supplies CDR1 SGDLS and CDR2 YYNGEE. Receptor amplification or capture employed the immunoSEQ multiplex PCR assay. TCR beta CDR3 sequencing was performed on DNA from the cultured, isolated CD4+ T cells. As for how the authors treated the data: Non-productive TCR sequences were removed and reads were trimmed to the CDR3 region, keeping CDR3s of at least 7 amino acids. Antigen-specific clonotypes were identified with the MANAFEST web app by comparing expansion in peptide wells against reference cultures. Positive clones required FDR<0.05 expansion versus reference and all other wells, odds ratio above 5, and frequency above 0.1% in two replicate wells. Cross-reactive clonotypes were defined as significantly expanded in SARS-CoV-2 spike wells and in at least one common cold coronavirus spike condition. Levenshtein distance calculated with the stringdist R package was used to assess CDR3 similarity, and unrooted trees were constructed with ape in R 3.6.1. Entries here come from immuneACCESS through TCRdb and include only in-frame sequences with V and J called. Some clones fail to appear in such tables; in the studies checked, an unresolved V gene covers under half of the shortfall, and the cause of the remainder is unknown. The D gene and trimming were derived from the DNA, and the V and J assignments and clone size from that table. For this sample the table gives about 66,000 clones, of which 74% were detected only once. About 2% of the sample belongs to the ten largest clones.

After about 9 days of culture, CD4+ T cells were isolated with the EasySep CD4+ T cell isolation kit. Each participant received two doses of an mRNA SARS-CoV-2 vaccine, either BNT162b2 or mRNA-1273. Negative nucleocapsid antibody results before and after vaccination confirmed that the healthy vaccine recipients had no prior SARS-CoV-2 infection. Half of the culture medium was replaced with fresh IL-2-containing medium on days 3 and 7. Unless noted otherwise, every peptide stimulation condition was cultured in triplicate wells. PBMC were separated from whole blood using Ficoll-Paque Plus gradient centrifugation and were then either cryopreserved at -140C or used fresh. The QIAamp micro DNA kit was used to extract genomic DNA from the cultured CD4+ T cells.

Here the chain combines TRBV9 and TRBJ2-2, with no D gene named confidently. This specimen was CD4+ T cells from PBMCs cultured without peptide, taken after COVID-19 vaccination. The clonotype was recovered from a human donor who received a COVID-19 vaccine. The DNA reads as follows: TGTGCCAGCAGCCCGAGAGGAGCCGCGAACACCGGGGAGCTGTTTTTT. This gives the protein CASSPRGAANTGELFF.